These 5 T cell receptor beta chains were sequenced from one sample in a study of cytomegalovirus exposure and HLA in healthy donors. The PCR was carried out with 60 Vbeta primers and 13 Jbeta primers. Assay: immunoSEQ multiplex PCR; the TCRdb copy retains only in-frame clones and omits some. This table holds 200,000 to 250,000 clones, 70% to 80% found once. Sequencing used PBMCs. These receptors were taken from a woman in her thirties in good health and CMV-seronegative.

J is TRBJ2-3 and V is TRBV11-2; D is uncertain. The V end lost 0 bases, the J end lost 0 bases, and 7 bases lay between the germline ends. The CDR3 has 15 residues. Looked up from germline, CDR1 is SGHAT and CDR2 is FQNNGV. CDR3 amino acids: CASSLEGRSTDTQYF. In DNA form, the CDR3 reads TGTGCCAGCAGCTTAGAGGGCCGTAGCACAGATACGCAGTATTTT.

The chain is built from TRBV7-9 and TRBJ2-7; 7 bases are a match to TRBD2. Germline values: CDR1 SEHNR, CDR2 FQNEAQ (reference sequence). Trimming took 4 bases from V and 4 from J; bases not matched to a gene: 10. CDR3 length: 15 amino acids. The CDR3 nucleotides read TGTGCCAGCAGCTCAACAAAAGGAGCGGGGTACGAGCAGTACTTC. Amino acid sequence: CASSSTKGAGYEQYF.

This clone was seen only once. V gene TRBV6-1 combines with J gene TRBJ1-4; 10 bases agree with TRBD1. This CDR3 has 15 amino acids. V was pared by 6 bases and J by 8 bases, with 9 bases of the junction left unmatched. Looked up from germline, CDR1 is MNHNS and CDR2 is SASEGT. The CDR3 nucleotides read TGTGCCAGCAGACGGGGACAGGGGTTAGGGGAAAAACTGTTTTTT. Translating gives CASRRGQGLGEKLFF.

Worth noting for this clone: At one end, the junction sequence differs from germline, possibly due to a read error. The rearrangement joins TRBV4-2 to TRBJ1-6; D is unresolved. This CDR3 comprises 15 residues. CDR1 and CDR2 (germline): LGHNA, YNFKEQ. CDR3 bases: TGTGCCAGCAGCCAAGAACTAAGGAAAAATTCACCCCTCCAATTT. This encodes CASSQELRKNSPLQF.

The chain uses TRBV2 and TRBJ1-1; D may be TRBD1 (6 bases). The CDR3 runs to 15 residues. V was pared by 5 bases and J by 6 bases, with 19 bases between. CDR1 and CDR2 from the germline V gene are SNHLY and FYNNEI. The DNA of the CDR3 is TGTGCCAGCAGTTCGGTCAGGGGTTTCGCACCTGAAGCTTTCTTT. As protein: CASSSVRGFAPEAFF.